The rows below give T cell receptor beta chains drawn from one sample of a study of brain T cells in children with intractable seizures. The repertoire was sequenced with immunoSEQ multiplex PCR; TCRdb's copy has only in-frame clones and lacks some. The sample lists around 340,000 clones; over 90% were seen once. The input for sequencing was peripheral blood, taken about 5 months after surgery. These receptors were collected from a boy under two years old with tuberous sclerosis and intractable seizures. CDR3s include the opening cysteine and the closing phenylalanine or tryptophan. D genes are given only for firm matches. Only part of the rows carry a size: once, few, many, or a class if the clone is expanded.

D | J | length | V | size | CDR3 | DNA
NA | TRBJ1-1 | 14 | TRBV24-1 | NA | CATSDTGPRAEAFF | TGTGCCACCAGTGATACGGGACCCCGCGCTGAAGCTTTCTTT
NA | TRBJ2-2 | 14 | TRBV3-1/TRBV3-2 | NA | CASSPGEDSGELFF | TGTGCCAGCAGCCCTGGAGAGGACAGCGGGGAGCTGTTTTTT
TRBD1 | TRBJ1-5 | 16 | TRBV19 | NA | CAATGEAGSGHQPQHF | TGTGCAGCGACAGGGGAGGCGGGTTCAGGACATCAGCCCCAGCATTTT
NA | TRBJ2-7 | 14 | TRBV7-6 | NA | CASSLGDNSYEQYF | TGTGCCAGCAGCTTAGGGGACAACTCCTACGAGCAGTACTTC
TRBD2 | TRBJ2-2 | 17 | TRBV7-3 | NA | CASSLQLAGFNTGELFF | TGTGCCAGCAGCTTACAACTAGCGGGGTTTAACACCGGGGAGCTGTTTTTT
NA | TRBJ2-2 | 11 | TRBV10-3 | NA | CAISNTGELFF | TGTGCCATCAGCAACACCGGGGAGCTGTTTTTT
TRBD1 | TRBJ1-1 | 15 | TRBV4-2 | NA | CASSQVVGGGTEAFF | TGTGCCAGCAGCCAAGTAGTAGGGGGCGGAACTGAAGCTTTCTTT
NA | TRBJ2-5 | 11 | TRBV5-4 | NA | CASSFSETQYF | TGTGCCAGCAGCTTCTCAGAGACCCAGTACTTC
NA | TRBJ1-3 | 13 | TRBV6-4 | NA | CASSESFGGTIYF | TGTGCCAGCAGTGAGTCTTTCGGTGGCACCATATATTTT
NA | TRBJ2-7 | 12 | TRBV6-2/TRBV6-3 | once | CASSFSTDEQYF | TGTGCCAGCAGTTTCAGCACCGACGAGCAGTACTTC